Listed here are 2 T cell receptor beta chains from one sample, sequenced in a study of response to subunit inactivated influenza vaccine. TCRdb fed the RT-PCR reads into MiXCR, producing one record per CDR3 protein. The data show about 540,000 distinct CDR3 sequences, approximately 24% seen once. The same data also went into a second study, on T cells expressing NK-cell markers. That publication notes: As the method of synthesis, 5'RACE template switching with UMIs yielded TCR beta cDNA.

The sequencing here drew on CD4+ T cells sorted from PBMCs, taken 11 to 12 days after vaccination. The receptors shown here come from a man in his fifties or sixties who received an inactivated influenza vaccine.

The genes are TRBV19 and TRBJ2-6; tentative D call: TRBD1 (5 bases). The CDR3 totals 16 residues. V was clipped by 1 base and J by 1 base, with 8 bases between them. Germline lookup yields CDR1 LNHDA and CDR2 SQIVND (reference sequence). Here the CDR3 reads CASSIVGASGANVLTF. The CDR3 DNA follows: TGTGCCAGTAGTATAGTAGGGGCGTCTGGGGCCAACGTCCTGACTTTC.

CDR3 sequence: CASSLAAAGSDEQFF. The CDR3 DNA follows: TGTGCCAGCAGTTTGGCGGCGGCCGGTTCCGATGAGCAGTTCTTC. The chain recombines TRBV28 with TRBJ2-1; D is undetermined. The CDR3 extends over 15 amino acids. Germline V gives CDR1 MDHEN, CDR2 SYDVKM. Trimming cost V 3 bases and J 8 bases, with 17 bases left between them.